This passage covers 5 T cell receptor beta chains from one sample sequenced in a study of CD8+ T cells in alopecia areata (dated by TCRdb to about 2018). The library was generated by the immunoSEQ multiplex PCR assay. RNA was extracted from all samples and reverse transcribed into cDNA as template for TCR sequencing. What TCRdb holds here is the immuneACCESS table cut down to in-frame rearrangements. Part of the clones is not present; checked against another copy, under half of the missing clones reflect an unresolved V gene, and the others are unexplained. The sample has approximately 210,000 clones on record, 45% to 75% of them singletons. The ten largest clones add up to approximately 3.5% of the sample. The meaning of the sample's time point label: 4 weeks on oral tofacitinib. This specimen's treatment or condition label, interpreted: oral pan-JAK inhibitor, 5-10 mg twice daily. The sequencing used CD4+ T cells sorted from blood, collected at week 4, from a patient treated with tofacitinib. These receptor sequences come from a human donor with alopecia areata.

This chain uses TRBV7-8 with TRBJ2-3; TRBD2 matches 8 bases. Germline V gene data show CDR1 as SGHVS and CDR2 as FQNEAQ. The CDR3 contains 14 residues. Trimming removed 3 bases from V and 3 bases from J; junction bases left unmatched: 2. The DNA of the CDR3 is TGTGCCAGCAGCTTTCGGGAGGGAACAGATACGCAGTATTTT. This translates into CASSFREGTDTQYF.

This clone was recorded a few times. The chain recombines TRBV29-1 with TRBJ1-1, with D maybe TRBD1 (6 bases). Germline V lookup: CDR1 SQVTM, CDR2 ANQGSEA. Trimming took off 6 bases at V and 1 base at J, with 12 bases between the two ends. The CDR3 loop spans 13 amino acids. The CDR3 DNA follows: TGCAGCGTGGAAACAGGGCCGAACACTGAAGCTTTCTTT. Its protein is CSVETGPNTEAFF.

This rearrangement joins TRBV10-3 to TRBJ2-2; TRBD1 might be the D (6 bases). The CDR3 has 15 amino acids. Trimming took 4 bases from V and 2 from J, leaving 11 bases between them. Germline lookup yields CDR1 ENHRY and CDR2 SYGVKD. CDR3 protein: CAISGKGDNTGELFF. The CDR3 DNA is TGTGCCATCAGTGGGAAGGGGGATAACACCGGGGAGCTGTTTTTT.

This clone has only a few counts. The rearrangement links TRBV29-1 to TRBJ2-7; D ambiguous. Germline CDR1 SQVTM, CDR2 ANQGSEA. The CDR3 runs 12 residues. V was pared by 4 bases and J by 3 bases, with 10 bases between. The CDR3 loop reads CSVAGQYYEQYF. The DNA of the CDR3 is TGCAGCGTTGCGGGTCAGTACTACGAGCAGTACTTC.

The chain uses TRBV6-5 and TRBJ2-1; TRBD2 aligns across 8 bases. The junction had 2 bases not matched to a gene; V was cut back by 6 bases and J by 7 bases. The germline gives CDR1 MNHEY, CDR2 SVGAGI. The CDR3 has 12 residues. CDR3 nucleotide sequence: TGTGCCAGCAGGAGACTAGCGAATGAGCAGTTCTTC. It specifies CASRRLANEQFF.